The 17 T cell receptor beta chains in this list originate from one sample, sequenced in a study of blood T cell repertoires in COVID-19. Here immunoSEQ multiplex PCR was the method, and the copy in TCRdb shows in-frame clones only, minus some. Here the sample spans over 200,000 clones, more than 75% being singletons. Material for sequencing was peripheral blood. The receptors were sampled from a man aged 35 to 55 with active or convalescent COVID-19.

The CDR3 is CATTDTPEEKLFF. The CDR3 nucleotides read TGTGCCACCACGGACACCCCGGAGGAAAAACTGTTTTTT. The chain uses TRBV28 and TRBJ1-4; tentative D call: TRBD1 (5 bases). With 10 bases removed from V and 8 bases from J, the gap between germline ends came to 17 bases. In germline, CDR1 is MDHEN, CDR2 SYDVKM. The CDR3 totals 13 residues.

The rearrangement links TRBV14 to TRBJ2-1; TRBD1 matches 10 bases. V lost 7 bases to trimming and J lost 2 bases; unmatched junction nucleotides: 5. CDR1 and CDR2 from the germline V gene are SGHDN and FVKESK. The CDR3 has 15 amino acids. The CDR3 sequence: CASTRQGATYNEQFF. CDR3 nucleotides: TGTGCCAGCACCCGACAGGGGGCGACCTACAATGAGCAGTTCTTC.

This chain uses TRBV5-4 with TRBJ2-7, with 9 bases matching TRBD1. The length of the CDR3 is 14 residues. The V segment lost 3 bases and the J segment 4 bases; nucleotides outside the gene matches: 5. Germline lookup yields CDR1 SGHNT and CDR2 YYREEE (reference sequence). The CDR3 nucleotides are TGTGCCAGCAGCTACGGGACAGGGCAATACGAGCAGTACTTC. Protein: CASSYGTGQYEQYF.

This clone showed up just a few times. This rearrangement joins TRBV27 to TRBJ1-6; 7 bases agree with TRBD1. V shed 5 bases and J 10 bases; nucleotides not matched to a gene: 11. The CDR3 covers 15 residues. In germline, CDR1 is MNHEY, CDR2 SMNVEV (reference sequence). In DNA form, the CDR3 reads TGTGCCAGCAGTACGGGACAGATACTTCTATCACCCCTCCACTTT. Its protein is CASSTGQILLSPLHF.

A remark on this clone: Relative to the germline gene, one junction end is altered; a read error may explain this. The chain employs TRBV28 and TRBJ1-5; a possible D gene is TRBD1 (6 bases). CDR3 length: 13 residues. Germline lookup yields CDR1 MDHEN and CDR2 SYDVKM. CDR3: CASTGVGNQPQHF. The CDR3, as DNA: TGTGCCAGCACAGGGGTAGGCAACCAGCCCCAGCATTTT.

The chain has TRBV6-5 and TRBJ2-1, with D hard to call. The CDR3 has 15 residues. Looked up from germline, CDR1 is MNHEY and CDR2 is SVGAGI. Trimming cost V 4 bases and J 0 bases, with 10 bases left between them. CDR3 loop: CASSSSMSSYNEQFF. The CDR3 DNA reads as TGTGCCAGCAGTTCCTCTATGAGCTCCTACAATGAGCAGTTCTTC.

J is TRBJ2-3 and V is TRBV28; D might be TRBD2 (6 bases). Deletions cut 8 bases from V and 4 bases from J, with 13 bases between. The CDR3 is 13 residues long. The germline CDR1 and CDR2 sequences are MDHEN and SYDVKM. CDR3 nucleotide sequence: TGTGCCAGCGCCAAGCGGGCCCCAGATACGCAGTATTTT. Amino acids: CASAKRAPDTQYF. The full variable domain, in which reference TRBV28 and TRBJ2-3 provide the parts outside the CDR3, is DVKVTQSSRYLVKRTGEKVFLECVQDMDHENMFWYRQDPGLGLRLIYFSYDVKMKEKGDIPEGYSVSREKKERFSLILESASTNQTSMYLCASAKRAPDTQYFGPGTRLTVL.

The chain combines TRBV27 with TRBJ2-7; D ambiguous. The CDR3 sequence is 13 residues long. Trimming pared 2 bases from V and 3 bases from J, leaving 8 bases between. Germline assignment: CDR1 MNHEY and CDR2 SMNVEV (reference sequence). CDR3 DNA sequence: TGTGCCAGCAGTTTACTCGCGGACTACGAGCAGTACTTC. Protein product: CASSLLADYEQYF.

This clone was counted once. V usage is TRBV30 and J usage is TRBJ1-4, with D hard to call. Trimming removed 0 bases from V and 8 bases from J, with 13 bases in between. The CDR3 totals 14 residues. Germline lookup yields CDR1 GTSNPN and CDR2 SVGIG (reference sequence). This chain's CDR3 is CAWSVFGLWEKLFF. The DNA of the CDR3 is TGTGCCTGGAGTGTTTTTGGGCTCTGGGAAAAACTGTTTTTT. The full variable domain, with the rest looked up from reference TRBV30 and TRBJ1-4, is SQTIHQWPATLVQPVGSPLSLECTVEGTSNPNLYWYRQAAGRGLQLLFYSVGIGQISSEVPQNLSASRPQDRQFILSSKKLLLSDSGFYLCAWSVFGLWEKLFFGSGTQLSVL.

The sample holds a few counts of this clone. This rearrangement joins TRBV29-1 to TRBJ1-3; 10 bases agree with TRBD1. The CDR3 has 17 residues. Germline assignment: CDR1 SQVTM and CDR2 ANQGSEA. With 1 base clipped from V and 6 bases from J, the junction kept 12 bases outside the gene matches. Here the CDR3 DNA reads TGCAGCGTTGAAGGCCGGGACAGGGGCCCGCTCGCAAACACCATATATTTT. Protein sequence: CSVEGRDRGPLANTIYF.

The chain is built from TRBV18 and TRBJ1-2, with 9 nucleotides matching TRBD1. Unmatched junction bases numbered 2, after V lost 3 bases and J lost 6 bases. Germline values: CDR1 KGHSH, CDR2 LQKENI. The CDR3 extends over 13 amino acids. CDR3 amino acids: CASSPDRGNGYTF. Here the CDR3 DNA reads TGTGCCAGCTCACCCGACAGGGGGAATGGCTACACCTTC. Drawing the rest from reference TRBV18 and TRBJ1-2, the complete variable domain is NAGVMQNPRHLVRRRGQEARLRCSPMKGHSHVYWYRQLPEEGLKFMVYLQKENIIDESGMPKERFSAEFPKEGPSILRIQQVVRGDSAAYFCASSPDRGNGYTFGSGTRLTVV.

The J gene is TRBJ2-4, the V gene TRBV5-4; D possibly corresponds to TRBD1 (6 bases). The CDR3 loop spans 18 amino acids. CDR1 is SGHNT and CDR2 is YYREEE in the germline V gene (reference sequence). The V gene lost 3 bases and the J gene lost 1 base, with 20 bases spanning the gap. The DNA for the CDR3 is TGTGCCAGCAGCTCAGCCGGGCCTACAGGGACGGCCAAAAACATTCAGTACTTC. Translating it yields CASSSAGPTGTAKNIQYF. Full variable domain (outside the CDR3, taken from reference TRBV5-4 and TRBJ2-4): ETGVTQSPTHLIKTRGQQVTLRCSSQSGHNTVSWYQQALGQGPQFIFQYYREEENGRGNFPPRFSGLQFPNYSSELNVNALELDDSALYLCASSSAGPTGTAKNIQYFGAGTRLSVL.

The chain uses TRBV9 and TRBJ1-1; D ambiguous. This CDR3 spans 15 amino acids. The germline V gene encodes CDR1 SGDLS and CDR2 YYNGEE. V lost 0 bases to trimming and J lost 3 bases, with 12 bases between them. The CDR3 sequence is CASSVAGLYDTEAFF. Written as DNA, the CDR3 is TGTGCCAGCAGCGTAGCAGGCCTGTACGACACTGAAGCTTTCTTT. The full variable domain, its missing parts supplied by reference TRBV9 and TRBJ1-1, is DSGVTQTPKHLITATGQRVTLRCSPRSGDLSVYWYQQSLDQGLQFLIQYYNGEERAKGNILERFSAQQFPDLHSELNLSSLELGDSALYFCASSVAGLYDTEAFFGQGTRLTVV.

This chain connects TRBV6-5 to TRBJ1-5; 8 positions agree with TRBD1. From germline, CDR1 is MNHEY and CDR2 SVGAGI. This CDR3 comprises 13 residues. After removal of 8 bases from V and 5 bases from J, the junction contained 5 bases not matched to a gene. Here the CDR3 reads CASLPQGDQPQHF. In DNA, the CDR3 is TGTGCCAGCCTCCCACAGGGGGATCAGCCCCAGCATTTT.

The V call is TRBV10-3, the J call TRBJ1-1, with 7 positions matching TRBD1. Losses at the gene ends were 2 bases for V and 6 bases for J; bases not matched to a gene: 6. In germline, CDR1 is ENHRY, CDR2 SYGVKD. The CDR3 extends over 14 amino acids. The CDR3 region has the DNA TGTGCCATCAGTGAGGAGACAGGGATGTCTGAAGCTTTCTTT. It yields the protein CAISEETGMSEAFF.

The V and J genes are TRBV5-1 and TRBJ2-5; a weak D match, TRBD1 (5 bases). Per the germline V gene, CDR1 is SGHRS and CDR2 is YFSETQ. The length of the CDR3 is 16 residues. V lost 0 bases and J lost 2, with 14 bases in between. In nucleotides, the CDR3 is TGCGCCAGCAGCTTGGCCCAGGGCACCAATCAAGAGACCCAGTACTTC. It encodes CASSLAQGTNQETQYF.

The CDR3 coding sequence is TGTGCCAGTAGTAAATTCGGGACAGCCCGCTCCGGAAACACCATATATTTT. This codes for CASSKFGTARSGNTIYF. J is TRBJ1-3 and V is TRBV19; 7 bases align to TRBD1. The CDR3 consists of 17 residues. Germline V CDR1 and CDR2: LNHDA, SQIVND (reference sequence). The V and J ends lost 4 bases and 4 bases, in that order; junction bases with no gene match: 13.